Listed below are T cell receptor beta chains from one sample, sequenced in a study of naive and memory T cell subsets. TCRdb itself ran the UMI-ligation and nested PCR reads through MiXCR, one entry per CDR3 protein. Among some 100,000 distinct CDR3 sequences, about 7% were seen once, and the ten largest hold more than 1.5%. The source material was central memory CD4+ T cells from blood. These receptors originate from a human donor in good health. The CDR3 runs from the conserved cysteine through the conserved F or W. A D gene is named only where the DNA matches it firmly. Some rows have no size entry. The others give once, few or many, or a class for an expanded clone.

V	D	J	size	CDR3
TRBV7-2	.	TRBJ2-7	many	CASSLAGLGPTYEQYF
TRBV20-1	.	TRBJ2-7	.	CSARRSGRTTYEQYF
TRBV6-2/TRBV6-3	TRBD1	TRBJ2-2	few	CASCPRDSTGELFF
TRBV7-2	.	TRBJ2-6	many	CASSPEISGANVLTF
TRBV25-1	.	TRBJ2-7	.	CASSDRGYEQYF
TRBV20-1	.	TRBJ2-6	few	CSARASDRETPGANVLTF
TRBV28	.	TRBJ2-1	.	CASSLGGTYNEQFF
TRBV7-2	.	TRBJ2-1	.	CASSLAGGGDTGNEQFF
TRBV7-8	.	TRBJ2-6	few	CASSLPGAGANVLTF
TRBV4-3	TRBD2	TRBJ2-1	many	CASSQGTRTQQFF
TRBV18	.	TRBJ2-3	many	CASSPPWDTQYF
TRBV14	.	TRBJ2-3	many	CASSQDLRQTRTDTQYF
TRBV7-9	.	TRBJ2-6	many	CASSPDTSGANVLTF
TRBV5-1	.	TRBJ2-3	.	CASSFGSLATSTDTQYF
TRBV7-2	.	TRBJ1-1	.	CASSPRTAHEAFF
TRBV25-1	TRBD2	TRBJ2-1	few	CASSDPRLASYNEQFF
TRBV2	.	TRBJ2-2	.	CASQYIGDTGELFF
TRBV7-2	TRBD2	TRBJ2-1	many	CASSSSGSGRYNEQFF
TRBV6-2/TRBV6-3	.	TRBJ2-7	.	CASIPRTGSYEQYF
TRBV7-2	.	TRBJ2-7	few	CASRRQEGSYEQYF
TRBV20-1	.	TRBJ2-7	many	CSASAGKGSYEQYF
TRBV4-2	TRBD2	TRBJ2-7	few	CASSLEARGASYEQYF
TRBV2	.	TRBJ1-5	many	CASSEGRGGNQPQHF
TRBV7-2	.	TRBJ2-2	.	CATLVNTGELFF
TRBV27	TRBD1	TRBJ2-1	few	CASSLDRGYYNEQFF
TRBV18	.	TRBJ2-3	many	CASSPGDVSADTQYF
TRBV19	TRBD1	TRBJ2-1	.	CASRGGWGNEQFF
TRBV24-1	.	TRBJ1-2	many	CATSDLPNVYTF
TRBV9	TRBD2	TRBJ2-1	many	CASSAGGLGHNEQFF
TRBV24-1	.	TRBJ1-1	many	CATRTTGGGTEAFF
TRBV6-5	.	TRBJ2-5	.	CASSPRLGETQYF
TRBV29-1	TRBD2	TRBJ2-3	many	CSVSLAGGTDTQYF
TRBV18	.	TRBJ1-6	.	CARSPVMRVNSPIHF
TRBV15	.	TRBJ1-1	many	CATSRDMAGESRAFF
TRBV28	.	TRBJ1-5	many	CASSSTVGNQPQHF